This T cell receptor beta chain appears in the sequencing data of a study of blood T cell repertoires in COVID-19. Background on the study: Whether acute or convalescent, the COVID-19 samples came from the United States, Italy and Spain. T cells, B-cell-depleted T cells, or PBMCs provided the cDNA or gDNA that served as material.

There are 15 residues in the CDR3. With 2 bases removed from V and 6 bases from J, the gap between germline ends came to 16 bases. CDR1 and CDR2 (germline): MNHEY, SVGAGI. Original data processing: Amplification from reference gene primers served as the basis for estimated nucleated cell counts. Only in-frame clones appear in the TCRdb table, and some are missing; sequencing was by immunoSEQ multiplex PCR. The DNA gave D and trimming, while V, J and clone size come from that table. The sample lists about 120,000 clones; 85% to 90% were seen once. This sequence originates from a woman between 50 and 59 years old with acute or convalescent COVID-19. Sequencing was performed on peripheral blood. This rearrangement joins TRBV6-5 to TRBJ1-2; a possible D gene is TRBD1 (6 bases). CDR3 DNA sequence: TGTGCCAGCAGTTACGTGACCGGGGGGGCTCATGGCTACACCTTC. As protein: CASSYVTGGAHGYTF.